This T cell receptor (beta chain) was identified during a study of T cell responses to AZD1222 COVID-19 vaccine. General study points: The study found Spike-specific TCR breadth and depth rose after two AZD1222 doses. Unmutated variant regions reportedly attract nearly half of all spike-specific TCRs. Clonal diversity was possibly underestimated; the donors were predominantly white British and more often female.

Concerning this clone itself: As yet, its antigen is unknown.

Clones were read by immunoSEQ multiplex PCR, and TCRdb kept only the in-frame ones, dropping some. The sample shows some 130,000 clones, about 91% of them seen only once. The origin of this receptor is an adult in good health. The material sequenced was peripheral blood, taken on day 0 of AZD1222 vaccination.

The CDR3 nucleotides are TGCGCCAGCAGCTTGCTACAGATTTACAATGAGCAGTTCTTC. Translation: CASSLLQIYNEQFF. The chain employs TRBV5-1 and TRBJ2-1; no definite D call. Trimming pared 1 base from V and 4 bases from J, leaving 9 bases between. Germline V gene data show CDR1 as SGHRS and CDR2 as YFSETQ. The CDR3 totals 14 residues.